Listed here are 8 T cell receptor beta chains from one sample, sequenced in a study of beta chain bispecific antibodies for T cell cancers. The study's findings and limits: Versus anti-CD19, anti-TRBV12 exposure cut the TRBV12-3 share of TRBV signal by more than 98%. In these mixed samples, most targeted TRBV reads derived from the leukemia cell line.

One entry per CDR3 protein results from TCRdb running MiXCR on the 5' RACE reads. Of 20,000 to 25,000 distinct CDR3 sequences in the sample, 2% to 2.5% were seen once. The antigens for these receptors are not known. T cells were expanded from blood mononuclear cells for about 3 days with anti-CD3 OKT3 or CD3/CD28 beads. Sequenced here: healthy donor T cells cultured with leukemia cells, sampled from a culture containing a bispecific antibody targeting TCR Vbeta12. The source of these receptors is a human donor in good health. Some clones in this sample may be carry-over from other donors' samples.

This clonotype has at least ten counts. The V and J genes are TRBV12-3 or TRBV12-4 and TRBJ2-3; 14 bases are shared with TRBD2. The CDR3 loop spans 17 amino acids. J lost 1 base, V lost 6 bases, and 6 bases had no gene match. The CDR3: CASRGLAGAHGTDTQYF. Here the CDR3 DNA reads TGTGCCAGCAGGGGACTAGCGGGGGCCCACGGCACAGATACGCAGTATTTT.

This clonotype showed up many times. The rearrangement uses TRBV7-3 and TRBJ2-5; 7 positions match TRBD2. CDR1 and CDR2 from the germline V gene are SGHTA and FQGTGA. The CDR3 is 14 amino acids. Germline trimming cut 5 bases from V and 5 bases from J; bases unmatched to any gene: 8. For the CDR3, the DNA is TGTGCCAGCAGCCCCTTGGGGGGGACGGAGACCCAGTACTTC. Amino acid sequence: CASSPLGGTETQYF.

This clonotype was seen at least ten times. The gene calls are TRBV5-4 and TRBJ2-3; 7 bases map to TRBD2. In germline, CDR1 is SGHNT, CDR2 YYREEE (reference sequence). J lost 6 bases, V lost 1 base, and 14 bases had no gene match. This CDR3 has 17 amino acids. CDR3 coding DNA: TGTGCCAGCAGCTTGCCGGCGCGGGGGTCGTCCGGGGATACGCAGTATTTT. This gives the protein CASSLPARGSSGDTQYF.

This clonotype was recorded at least ten times. The chain joins TRBV5-1 to TRBJ1-3; D not certain. The CDR3 has 15 amino acids. Trimming removed 4 bases from V and 0 bases from J, with 11 bases in between. Germline-derived CDR1 and CDR2 are SGHRS and YFSETQ. The CDR3 region is CASSLPSFSGNTIYF. CDR3 coding DNA: TGCGCCAGCAGCCTCCCCAGCTTCTCTGGAAACACCATATATTTT. Full variable domain (outside the CDR3, taken from reference TRBV5-1 and TRBJ1-3): KAGVTQTPRYLIKTRGQQVTLSCSPISGHRSVSWYQQTPGQGLQFLFEYFSETQRNKGNFPGRFSGRQFSNSRSEMNVSTLELGDSALYLCASSLPSFSGNTIYFGEGSWLTVV.

In this sample, this clonotype turned up many times. J is TRBJ2-1 and V is TRBV27; perhaps TRBD1 as D (5 bases). The CDR3 spans 14 residues. V dropped 3 bases and J dropped 2 bases, with 8 bases sitting between them. CDR1 and CDR2 from the germline V gene are MNHEY and SMNVEV (reference sequence). The CDR3 sequence is CASSLTAPYNEQFF. The CDR3 region has the DNA TGTGCCAGCAGTTTGACAGCCCCCTACAATGAGCAGTTCTTC.

This clonotype was picked up many times. This rearrangement joins TRBV30 to TRBJ2-2; D might be TRBD1 or TRBD2, each matching 5 bases. The V end was cut by 2 bases, the J end by 2 bases, with 33 bases between. CDR3 length: 22 amino acids. CDR1 and CDR2 from the germline V gene are GTSNPN and SVGIG (reference sequence). The CDR3 nucleotides read TGTGCCTGGAGTTCTCACCCCCCCGGGGCAGAACTCCCGGGACCCAACACCGGGGAGCTGTTTTTT. It encodes CAWSSHPPGAELPGPNTGELFF.

This clonotype was detected many times. The chain joins TRBV20-1 to TRBJ1-5; 9 positions match TRBD1. V gave up 0 bases and J gave up 0 bases; unmatched junction bases: 15. Germline lookup yields CDR1 DFQATT and CDR2 SNEGSKA (reference sequence). CDR3 length equals 20 residues. The CDR3 reads CSARDLSQDRGLYSNQPQHF. The CDR3 DNA follows: TGCAGTGCTAGAGATCTCTCTCAGGACAGGGGTCTATATAGCAATCAGCCCCAGCATTTT.

This clonotype was seen repeatedly, ten times or more. The chain carries TRBV12-3 or TRBV12-4 and TRBJ2-1, with D uncertain. This CDR3 region has 13 residues. Trimming shortened V by 6 bases and J by 5 bases, and 11 bases separated the two germline ends. The CDR3 is CASRLVDDNEQFF. CDR3 nucleotides: TGTGCCAGCAGGCTAGTAGACGACAATGAGCAGTTCTTC.